The 28 T cell receptor beta chains listed next were all sequenced from one sample in a study of T cells in Graves' hyperthyroidism and ophthalmopathy. Using RNA transcripts as the source, TCR beta CDR3 regions were amplified. HTBI primers were used for first-round RT-PCR of the TCR CDR3. TCRdb recomputed calls from the multiplex PCR reads with MiXCR, one row per CDR3 protein. The data show 450,000 to 650,000 distinct CDR3 sequences, 13% to 15% seen once. The sample was blood. The receptors stem from a woman younger than 30 with Graves' ophthalmopathy.

This clonotype came up many times. The chain combines TRBV20-1 with TRBJ2-1, with 7 bases lining up with TRBD1. The length of the CDR3 is 15 residues. CDR1 is DFQATT, CDR2 SNEGSKA, per germline (reference sequence). V was pared by 0 bases and J by 6 bases, with 8 bases of the junction left unmatched. CDR3 residues: CSARDAKGAINEQFF. CDR3 DNA sequence: TGCAGTGCTAGAGATGCTAAGGGGGCAATCAATGAGCAGTTCTTC.

The rearrangement links TRBV5-5 to TRBJ2-7; D not resolved. Germline CDR1 SGHKS, CDR2 YYEKEE (reference sequence). This CDR3 contains 14 residues. Trimming cost V 4 bases and J 0 bases, with 11 bases left between them. The CDR3 coding sequence is TGTGCCAGCAGCCCCTTGCGGACCTCCTACGAGCAGTACTTC. Residues: CASSPLRTSYEQYF. Full variable domain (remainder filled in from reference TRBV5-5 and TRBJ2-7): DAGVTQSPTHLIKTRGQQVTLRCSPISGHKSVSWYQQVLGQGPQFIFQYYEKEERGRGNFPDRFSARQFPNYSSELNVNALLLGDSALYLCASSPLRTSYEQYFGPGTRLTVT.

In regard to this clonotype: A much larger clone is a single base away; this may be a read error. V gene TRBV30 combines with J gene TRBJ1-1; D is uncertain. CDR1 and CDR2 (germline): GTSNPN, SVGIG (reference sequence). CDR3 length: 11 amino acids. Trimming shortened V by 1 base and J by 4 bases, and 4 bases separated the two germline ends. CDR3 nucleotides: TGTGCCTGGAGTGAGCCCACTGAAGCTTTCTTT. It is translated as CAWSEPTEAFF. The full variable domain, rest sourced from reference TRBV30 and TRBJ1-1, is SQTIHQWPATLVQPVGSPLSLECTVEGTSNPNLYWYRQAAGRGLQLLFYSVGIGQISSEVPQNLSASRPQDRQFILSSKKLLLSDSGFYLCAWSEPTEAFFGQGTRLTVV.

This clonotype was recorded at least ten times. The chain uses TRBV11-3 and TRBJ2-2; D unresolved. The CDR3 has 13 amino acids. The germline V and J ends were trimmed by 5 bases and 4 bases, with 8 bases remaining between them. In germline, CDR1 is SGHNT, CDR2 YENEEA. The CDR3 nucleotides read TGTGCCAGCAGCGCCTACAGCACCGGGGAGCTGTTTTTT. It is translated as CASSAYSTGELFF.

This clonotype was counted many times. J is TRBJ2-1 and V is TRBV2; no reliable D call. With 6 bases removed from V and 3 bases from J, the gap between germline ends came to 9 bases. The V gene's germline CDR1 is SNHLY and CDR2 FYNNEI. The CDR3 has 13 residues. The CDR3 nucleotides are TGTGCCAGCAGGGCGTCCCACTACAATGAGCAGTTCTTC. Its protein is CASRASHYNEQFF.

There are many counts of this clonotype. This chain joins TRBV28 and TRBJ1-5; tentative D call: TRBD1 (5 bases). CDR3 length: 17 amino acids. V was cut by 4 bases and J by 6 bases, with 22 bases left in between. Germline values: CDR1 MDHEN, CDR2 SYDVKM. Here the CDR3 DNA reads TGTGCCAGCAGTTCCTCTAGTCAGGGTTGGGTCGGTCAGCCCCAGCATTTT. Translated: CASSSSSQGWVGQPQHF.

This clonotype has a count of ten or more. The rearrangement joins TRBV11-3 to TRBJ2-1, with 7 nucleotides matching TRBD2. Germline V gene sequence: CDR1 SGHNT, CDR2 YENEEA. V was pared by 5 bases and J by 0 bases, with 4 bases of the junction left unmatched. The CDR3 is made up of 15 amino acids. The CDR3 nucleotides read TGTGCCAGCAGCCCTTCTAGCGGCTCCTACAATGAGCAGTTCTTC. Its translation: CASSPSSGSYNEQFF.

This clonotype was seen many times. V usage is TRBV11-2 and J usage is TRBJ2-7; D is perhaps TRBD2 (5 bases). The CDR3 spans 17 residues. V was cut by 1 base and J by 3 bases, with 19 bases left in between. CDR1 is SGHAT and CDR2 is FQNNGV in the germline V gene. The DNA for the CDR3 is TGTGCCAGCAGCTTAGCCTCGGGAAGGCAGGCCTTCTACGAGCAGTACTTC. Translation gives CASSLASGRQAFYEQYF.

The sample holds many counts of this clonotype. The gene calls are TRBV2 and TRBJ1-1; D unresolved. The CDR3 spans 14 residues. V was shortened by 6 bases and J by 0 bases, with 11 bases between the two germline ends. The V gene's germline CDR1 is SNHLY and CDR2 FYNNEI. The CDR3 nucleotides are TGTGCCAGCAGGGGAGTGCGGTTGAACACTGAAGCTTTCTTT. Amino acids: CASRGVRLNTEAFF.

Ten or more counts support this clonotype. This chain's CDR3 is CAWSVGGIYNSPLHF. CDR3 DNA sequence: TGTGCCTGGAGTGTAGGGGGCATTTACAATTCACCCCTCCACTTT. The chain carries TRBV30 and TRBJ1-6, with 7 bases that match TRBD1. The CDR3 runs 15 residues. Trimming took 0 bases from V and 7 from J; bases not matched to a gene: 6. From germline, CDR1 is GTSNPN and CDR2 SVGIG (reference sequence).

In its sample, this clonotype was seen many times. The chain couples TRBV19 to TRBJ1-1; TRBD1 might be the D (5 bases). CDR1 is LNHDA, CDR2 SQIVND, per germline (reference sequence). This CDR3 is built from 15 residues. The V gene lost 5 bases and the J gene lost 4 bases, with 17 bases spanning the gap. CDR3 nucleotide sequence: TGTGCCAGTAGTCGAGGGAGGGGAATCGGCACTGAAGCTTTCTTT. It yields the protein CASSRGRGIGTEAFF.

In its sample, this clonotype was seen a few times. V gene TRBV13 combines with J gene TRBJ1-6; 8 bases are shared with TRBD1. Trimming took 1 base from V and 8 from J; bases not matched to a gene: 7. The CDR3 totals 16 residues. Germline V lookup: CDR1 PRHDT, CDR2 FYEKMQ (reference sequence). In DNA form, the CDR3 reads TGTGCCAGCAGCTTAGAAGGGACAGGCCCATATTCACCCCTCCACTTT. Translating gives CASSLEGTGPYSPLHF. Complete variable domain (other parts from reference TRBV13 and TRBJ1-6): AAGVIQSPRHLIKEKRETATLKCYPIPRHDTVYWYQQGPGQDPQFLISFYEKMQSDKGSIPDRFSAQQFSDYHSELNMSSLELGDSALYFCASSLEGTGPYSPLHFGNGTRLTVT.

This clonotype was counted many times. This chain uses TRBV12-3 or TRBV12-4 with TRBJ1-3; the match to TRBD1 covers 7 bases. After removal of 6 bases from V and 1 base from J, the junction contained 6 bases not matched to a gene. CDR3 size: 15 residues. The CDR3 DNA reads as TGTGCCAGCAGCGTTACACAGGGGTCTGGAAACACCATATATTTT. This codes for CASSVTQGSGNTIYF.

There are many counts of this clonotype. CDR3 bases: TGTGCCAGCAGTTTAACAGGCACCTTCTATGGCTACACCTTC. Translated, it gives CASSLTGTFYGYTF. The rearrangement uses TRBV28 and TRBJ1-2, with D possibly TRBD1 on 5 matching bases. The CDR3 length is 14 residues. V gave up 2 bases and J gave up 4 bases, with 11 bases separating them. Per germline, CDR1 MDHEN and CDR2 SYDVKM.

This clonotype was seen repeatedly, ten times or more. This chain connects TRBV5-1 to TRBJ2-1; possible D gene TRBD2, 5 bases. This CDR3 spans 13 amino acids. Trimming left V 5 bases short and J 4 bases short, with 10 bases between. The germline gives CDR1 SGHRS, CDR2 YFSETQ. The chain's CDR3 is CASSTRGYNEQFF. The CDR3 DNA reads as TGCGCCAGCAGTACAAGAGGGTACAATGAGCAGTTCTTC.

The genes are TRBV19 and TRBJ2-5; D uncertain. The germline CDR1 and CDR2 sequences are LNHDA and SQIVND (reference sequence). Trimming left V 2 bases short and J 2 bases short, with 6 bases between. The CDR3 runs 13 residues. Written as DNA, the CDR3 is TGTGCCAGTAGTATACAGTCGCAAGAGACCCAGTACTTC. Its translation: CASSIQSQETQYF.

This clonotype was observed many times. The V call is TRBV12-3 or TRBV12-4, the J call TRBJ1-4; possible D gene TRBD1, 5 bases. The CDR3 runs 16 residues. The V and J ends lost 5 bases and 4 bases respectively, with 17 bases between them. The CDR3 loop is CASSPPWQGGNEKLFF. The CDR3 DNA reads TGTGCCAGCAGTCCCCCGTGGCAGGGTGGTAATGAAAAACTGTTTTTT.

The rearrangement joins TRBV19 to TRBJ2-1; possibly TRBD1 for D (6 bases). The CDR3 runs to 15 residues. V was shortened by 7 bases and J by 4 bases, with 17 bases between the two germline ends. From germline, CDR1 is LNHDA and CDR2 SQIVND (reference sequence). CDR3 coding DNA: TGTGCCAGTAAGTCTCGGAGACAGGAGTACAATGAGCAGTTCTTC. Protein sequence: CASKSRRQEYNEQFF.

This clonotype was counted a few times. The chain employs TRBV2 and TRBJ1-5; D perhaps matches TRBD1 (6 bases). V lost 4 bases and J 4 bases, leaving 14 bases between the germline ends. The CDR3 contains 15 residues. CDR1 SNHLY and CDR2 FYNNEI come from the germline V gene. The CDR3 spells CASSVQGSRNQPQHF. The CDR3 nucleotides are TGTGCCAGCAGTGTCCAGGGGAGCAGAAATCAGCCCCAGCATTTT.

The table lists this clonotype with many counts. The chain recombines TRBV20-1 with TRBJ1-1; possibly TRBD1 for D (5 bases). Germline CDR1 and CDR2: DFQATT and SNEGSKA (reference sequence). There are 18 residues in the CDR3. Deletions cut 2 bases from V and 1 base from J, with 23 bases between. Written as DNA, the CDR3 is TGCAGTGCTAGATCGGGGGATTGGAGGGCCCGGAGGAACACTGAAGCTTTCTTT. Residues: CSARSGDWRARRNTEAFF.

There are many counts of this clonotype. V gene TRBV5-1 combines with J gene TRBJ2-1, with TRBD2 matching over 8 bases. The CDR3 runs 17 residues. V dropped 3 bases and J dropped 1; count of bases not matched to a gene: 9. Germline V gene lookup returns CDR1 SGHRS and CDR2 YFSETQ. The CDR3 protein is CASSSASGSFSYNEQFF. DNA of the CDR3: TGCGCCAGCAGCTCAGCCAGCGGGAGTTTTTCCTACAATGAGCAGTTCTTC.

Ten or more counts support this clonotype. The chain recombines TRBV28 with TRBJ1-5, with D perhaps TRBD1 (6 bases). The V and J ends lost 10 bases and 3 bases respectively, with 22 bases between them. Germline V gene data show CDR1 as MDHEN and CDR2 as SYDVKM. The CDR3 has 16 amino acids. CDR3: CATSTPFTGSNQPQHF. The CDR3 DNA reads as TGTGCCACTTCCACACCCTTCACAGGGTCCAATCAGCCCCAGCATTTT.

CDR3 in amino acids: CASSQDINYSYEQYF. DNA of the CDR3: TGCGCCAGCAGCCAAGATATAAACTACTCCTACGAGCAGTACTTC. The gene calls are TRBV4-1 and TRBJ2-7; D is unclear. The length of the CDR3 is 15 residues. CDR1 is MGHRA and CDR2 is YSYEKL in the germline V gene. Between the trimmed V and J ends, which lost 0 bases and 0 bases, there was a span of 9 bases.

The CDR3 here is CASRVGTGHSGNTIYF. CDR3 nucleotide sequence: TGTGCCAGCAGAGTTGGGACAGGCCACTCTGGAAACACCATATATTTT. V and J are TRBV6-1 and TRBJ1-3; TRBD1 aligns across 8 bases. V was pared by 6 bases and J by 0 bases, with 7 bases of the junction left unmatched. Germline CDR1 and CDR2: MNHNS and SASEGT. The CDR3 length is 16 residues.

This clonotype has only a few counts. The chain links TRBV19 to TRBJ2-1, with D perhaps TRBD2 (6 bases). Trimming left V 3 bases short and J 7 bases short, with 22 bases between. The CDR3 covers 17 residues. Germline CDR1 reads LNHDA; CDR2 reads SQIVND (reference sequence). The DNA for the CDR3 is TGTGCCAGTAGTATGGCTTTACTAGCTACCTTTGGGAATGAGCAGTTCTTC. Translation gives CASSMALLATFGNEQFF.

In its sample, this clonotype was seen a few times. The genes are TRBV10-3 and TRBJ1-4; a possible D gene is TRBD1 (6 bases). V dropped 1 base and J dropped 5 bases, with 11 bases sitting between them. The germline CDR1 and CDR2 sequences are ENHRY and SYGVKD. This CDR3 spans 15 amino acids. CDR3 DNA: TGTGCCATCAGTGAGTGGTCGGGGGGCAATGAAAAACTGTTTTTT. Translated, it gives CAISEWSGGNEKLFF.

This clonotype was counted ten times or more. The rearrangement joins TRBV20-1 to TRBJ2-7, with D possibly being TRBD2 (6 bases). Trimming removed 5 bases at V and 3 bases at J, with 11 bases between. The CDR3 is made up of 12 amino acids. CDR1 is DFQATT and CDR2 is SNEGSKA in the germline V gene (reference sequence). The CDR3 DNA is TGCAGTGCTGGGGTGGGGGGCTACGAGCAGTACTTC. Translating gives CSAGVGGYEQYF.

Concerning this clonotype: A much larger clone is a single base away; this may be a read error. V gene TRBV24-1 combines with J gene TRBJ2-1; 8 bases match TRBD1. This CDR3 is 15 amino acids long. Germline values: CDR1 KGHDR, CDR2 SFDVKD. V trimming: 4 bases; J trimming: 6 bases; junction bases outside the gene matches: 7. The CDR3: CATSDSRTGTNEQFF. For the CDR3, the DNA is TGTGCCACCAGTGACTCCCGGACAGGGACCAATGAGCAGTTCTTC.